This T cell receptor beta chain was captured by sequencing in a study of cytomegalovirus exposure and HLA in healthy donors. With 6 bases removed from V and 4 bases from J, the gap between germline ends came to 7 bases. In germline, CDR1 is LNHDA, CDR2 SQIVND (reference sequence). The CDR3 contains 12 residues. Turning to this clone: Its antigen remains unknown.

Both 60 Vbeta primers and 13 Jbeta primers went into the PCR. Clones were read by immunoSEQ multiplex PCR, and TCRdb kept only the in-frame ones, dropping some. The sample lists 110,000 to 150,000 clones; roughly 80% were seen once. Study outcomes and limitations: Most of the TCR beta V segments (in an earlier analysis) were productive either about 87% or about 30% of the time. Reportedly, diagnosis of cytomegalovirus status by the classifier showed high specificity and sensitivity.

The chain recombines TRBV19 with TRBJ2-1; no firm D call. Input material: PBMCs. The clonotype originates from a male donor in good health and CMV-seronegative. As DNA, the CDR3 is TGTGCCAGTAGCTGGCGGTACAATGAGCAGTTCTTC. As protein: CASSWRYNEQFF. The full variable domain, its missing parts supplied by reference TRBV19 and TRBJ2-1, is DGGITQSPKYLFRKEGQNVTLSCEQNLNHDAMYWYRQDPGQGLRLIYYSQIVNDFQKGDIAEGYSVSREKKESFPLTVTSAQKNPTAFYLCASSWRYNEQFFGPGTRLTVL.